There are a few counts of the clone carrying this TCR beta chain. What it binds is not known. The PCR was carried out with 60 Vbeta primers and 13 Jbeta primers. Sequenced by immunoSEQ multiplex PCR; TCRdb stores in-frame clones only, minus some. The sample records roughly 190,000 clones, more than 85% being singletons. The source of the sample is a study of cytomegalovirus exposure and HLA in healthy donors. Study-level findings and limits: TCR beta V- and J-gene trimming was later associated with a missense DCLRE1C variant. In vitro, a few CMV-associated chains proved specific for CMV antigens.

The J segment lost 4 bases and the V segment lost 6 bases, leaving 13 bases of the junction unmatched. The V gene's germline CDR1 is SGHAT and CDR2 FQNNGV. This CDR3 region has 16 residues. The sample consisted of PBMCs. The V gene is TRBV11-2, the J gene TRBJ2-7, with 9 bases that match TRBD2. This sequence was found in a woman under 30 in good health and CMV-seronegative. The DNA of the CDR3 is TGTGCCAGCAGGATAGGGAGGGGGACTAGCAGGTACGAGCAGTACTTC. Translated: CASRIGRGTSRYEQYF.